Sequencing of this TCR beta chain was carried out in a study of blood T cell repertoires in COVID-19. Assay used: immunoSEQ multiplex PCR; TCRdb lists only in-frame clones, some missing. The table shows roughly 330,000 clones, with approximately 86% occurring only once. Germline V gene data show CDR1 as GTSNPN and CDR2 as SVGIG (reference sequence). This CDR3 contains 14 residues. V was trimmed by 5 bases and J by 4 bases, leaving 18 bases between them. Seattle's cohort entered during active infection and was followed longitudinally. This chain uses TRBV30 with TRBJ2-7, with D possibly TRBD2 on 6 matching bases. The sequenced material came from peripheral blood. This clonotype originated in a man aged 25 to 40 with COVID-19, enrolled during active disease. As DNA, the CDR3 is TGTGCCTGGGAGGGGACTCCCTACTATTACGAGCAGTACTTC. Protein sequence: CAWEGTPYYYEQYF.